Below are 26 T cell receptor beta chains sequenced from a single sample in a study of blood T cell repertoires in COVID-19 (dated by TCRdb to 2019 to 2021). The library was produced with the immunoSEQ multiplex PCR assay. What TCRdb holds here is the immuneACCESS table cut down to in-frame rearrangements. Part of the clones is not present; checked against another copy, under half of the missing clones reflect an unresolved V gene, and the others are unexplained. This sample comprises about 200,000 clones, about three quarters of them detected only once. The ten largest clones add up to 4.5% to 7% of the sample. The sequenced sample was peripheral blood. These TCRs come from a woman in her seventies with acute or convalescent COVID-19.

The chain employs TRBV10-1 and TRBJ2-1; TRBD2 agrees at 8 bases. Looked up from germline, CDR1 is WNHNN and CDR2 is SYGVQD (reference sequence). The V and J ends lost 4 bases and 3 bases, in that order; junction bases with no gene match: 5. The CDR3 is made up of 15 amino acids. The DNA of the CDR3 is TGCGCCAGCAGTGGACCGGGACTAGGCTACAATGAGCAGTTCTTC. Translation gives CASSGPGLGYNEQFF.

This clone was picked up a small number of times. The chain combines TRBV4-1 with TRBJ2-3; 12 bases match TRBD2. V lost 1 base, J lost 6 bases, and 11 bases stayed unmatched. CDR3 length: 18 amino acids. Germline CDR1 is MGHRA and CDR2 is YSYEKL. CDR3: CASSQVGVLAGGPDTQYF. The CDR3, as DNA: TGCGCCAGCAGCCAAGTTGGGGTGCTAGCGGGAGGGCCGGATACGCAGTATTTT.

This chain joins TRBV5-8 and TRBJ2-7; tentatively, D is TRBD2 (7 bases). The V gene's germline CDR1 is SGHTS and CDR2 YDEGEE. Trimming took 4 bases from V and 6 from J, leaving 14 bases between them. This CDR3 contains 13 residues. The CDR3 spells CASSAQRGGEQYF. The CDR3 region has the DNA TGTGCCAGCAGCGCACAGAGGGGGGGCGAGCAGTACTTC.

Concerning this clone itself: This CDR3 is also generated by other DNA sequences in the sample. This chain joins TRBV5-4 and TRBJ2-1; D is ambiguous. Per the germline V gene, CDR1 is SGHNT and CDR2 is YYREEE (reference sequence). CDR3 size: 15 residues. V dropped 0 bases and J dropped 0 bases, with 7 bases sitting between them. CDR3 residues: CASSLAGDSYNEQFF. The CDR3, as DNA: TGTGCCAGCAGCTTGGCCGGAGACTCCTACAATGAGCAGTTCTTC.

The chain carries TRBV19 and TRBJ1-1, with 8 nucleotides matching TRBD1. CDR3 length equals 16 residues. The germline gives CDR1 LNHDA, CDR2 SQIVND (reference sequence). The J segment lost 1 base and the V segment lost 5 bases, leaving 9 bases of the junction unmatched. CDR3 DNA: TGTGCCAGTAGTGGCAGGGGGCGAGGTGGGAACACTGAAGCTTTCTTT. It yields the protein CASSGRGRGGNTEAFF. Filled out from reference TRBV19 and TRBJ1-1, the complete variable domain reads DGGITQSPKYLFRKEGQNVTLSCEQNLNHDAMYWYRQDPGQGLRLIYYSQIVNDFQKGDIAEGYSVSREKKESFPLTVTSAQKNPTAFYLCASSGRGRGGNTEAFFGQGTRLTVV.

The rearrangement links TRBV29-1 to TRBJ2-6; D is unclear. Germline lookup yields CDR1 SQVTM and CDR2 ANQGSEA. Trimming shortened V by 4 bases and J by 0 bases, and 4 bases separated the two germline ends. The CDR3 sequence is 13 residues long. This CDR3 is CSVGVSGANVLTF. As DNA, the CDR3 is TGCAGCGTTGGAGTCTCTGGGGCCAACGTCCTGACTTTC.

This clone showed up many times. V usage is TRBV6-5 and J usage is TRBJ2-1; TRBD2 agrees at 11 bases. After removal of 6 bases from V and 5 bases from J, the junction contained 6 bases not matched to a gene. Germline V CDR1 and CDR2: MNHEY, SVGAGI. The CDR3 runs 15 residues. The CDR3: CASRGLAVYDNEQFF. The CDR3 DNA sequence: TGTGCCAGCAGGGGACTAGCGGTCTATGACAATGAGCAGTTCTTC.

This chain links TRBV5-6 with TRBJ2-7, with 10 bases aligning to TRBD1. V shed 3 bases, J shed 2 bases, and the junction held 5 bases outside the gene matches. The CDR3 covers 15 residues. CDR1 is SGHDT, CDR2 YYEEEE, per germline. The DNA of the CDR3 is TGTGCCAGCAGCTCCGGGACAGGGGAACCCTACGAGCAGTACTTC. It yields the protein CASSSGTGEPYEQYF.

The rearrangement joins TRBV28 to TRBJ1-4; no reliable D call. The length of the CDR3 is 14 residues. V lost 3 bases to trimming and J lost 8 bases, with 13 bases between them. Germline CDR1 and CDR2: MDHEN and SYDVKM. CDR3 nucleotides: TGTGCCAGCAGTTTGCGGCCCCCAGACGAAAAACTGTTTTTT. It is translated as CASSLRPPDEKLFF.

The rearrangement links TRBV6-6 to TRBJ1-6; possible D gene TRBD1, 5 bases. V was cut by 5 bases and J by 0 bases, with 14 bases left in between. The CDR3 loop spans 17 amino acids. The V gene's germline CDR1 is MNHNY and CDR2 SVGAGI (reference sequence). The DNA of the CDR3 is TGTGCCAGCAGTCCCTCGGGGAGGGGCTCCTATAATTCACCCCTCCACTTT. This sequence encodes CASSPSGRGSYNSPLHF.

The CDR3 reads CASSLGFGTVQETQYF. CDR3 bases: TGCGCCAGCAGCTTGGGCTTCGGGACAGTCCAAGAGACCCAGTACTTC. This chain links TRBV5-1 with TRBJ2-5, with TRBD1 matching 7 bases. V lost 0 bases, J lost 1 base, and 6 bases stayed unmatched. The CDR3 is made up of 16 amino acids. Germline CDR1 is SGHRS and CDR2 is YFSETQ.

The chain couples TRBV6-5 to TRBJ1-2; possibly TRBD1 for D (5 bases). Trimming left V 0 bases short and J 6 bases short, with 11 bases between. The CDR3 has 14 residues. Germline CDR1 and CDR2: MNHEY and SVGAGI. This CDR3 reads CASSYSSAGDGYTF. CDR3 bases: TGTGCCAGCAGTTACTCGAGCGCGGGGGATGGCTACACCTTC.

CDR3: CASIRTSGSYNEQFF. The CDR3 bases are TGTGCCAGCATACGAACTAGCGGGTCCTACAATGAGCAGTTCTTC. This chain links TRBV6-5 with TRBJ2-1, with 9 bases matching TRBD2. The V and J ends lost 7 bases and 1 base, in that order; junction bases with no gene match: 5. Germline CDR1 and CDR2: MNHEY and SVGAGI. CDR3 length equals 15 residues.

The CDR3 sequence: CASSGANGTGTTNTGELFF. CDR3 nucleotides: TGTGCCAGCAGCGGAGCAAATGGAACCGGGACAACGAACACCGGGGAGCTGTTTTTT. The rearrangement links TRBV5-5 to TRBJ2-2, with D perhaps matching TRBD1 (6 bases). Trimming stripped 4 bases from V and 0 bases from J, with 22 bases between. CDR3 size: 19 residues. Germline V gives CDR1 SGHKS, CDR2 YYEKEE (reference sequence).

This clone has just one count. The V and J genes are TRBV9 and TRBJ2-5, with 10 positions matching TRBD1. The CDR3 runs 16 residues. CDR1 and CDR2 (germline): SGDLS, YYNGEE. The trim removed 4 bases at V and 1 base at J, leaving 7 bases unmatched. CDR3 region: CASSTRDRGSQETQYF. The CDR3 DNA is TGTGCCAGCAGCACCCGGGACAGGGGATCCCAAGAGACCCAGTACTTC.

The V call is TRBV20-1, the J call TRBJ2-3, with D unclear. CDR1 is DFQATT, CDR2 SNEGSKA, per germline (reference sequence). Trimming took 2 bases from V and 11 from J, leaving 11 bases between them. The CDR3 consists of 11 residues. In DNA, the CDR3 is TGCAGTGCTAGAAGCGAGATAGGGCAGTATTTT. Translating gives CSARSEIGQYF.

J is TRBJ1-1 and V is TRBV19, with 7 bases that match TRBD1. The germline V gene encodes CDR1 LNHDA and CDR2 SQIVND (reference sequence). J lost 3 bases, V lost 2 bases, and 3 bases had no gene match. The CDR3 has 14 amino acids. This CDR3 reads CASSIQGDHTEAFF. CDR3 bases: TGTGCCAGTAGTATACAGGGGGATCACACTGAAGCTTTCTTT.

This chain connects TRBV5-1 to TRBJ2-7, with 11 nucleotides matching TRBD2. CDR3 length: 14 amino acids. Germline CDR1 reads SGHRS; CDR2 reads YFSETQ. V dropped 7 bases and J dropped 1; count of bases not matched to a gene: 4. This CDR3 reads CASSPSGRSYEQYF. As DNA, the CDR3 is TGCGCCAGCTCCCCTAGCGGGAGGTCCTACGAGCAGTACTTC.

This rearrangement joins TRBV27 to TRBJ2-1; 11 nucleotides line up with TRBD2. Looked up from germline, CDR1 is MNHEY and CDR2 is SMNVEV (reference sequence). The CDR3 contains 15 residues. V gave up 6 bases and J gave up 7 bases; unmatched junction bases: 8. CDR3 DNA sequence: TGTGCCAGCAGCCTCGGACTAGCGGGCAAGAATGAGCAGTTCTTC. As protein: CASSLGLAGKNEQFF.

CDR3 residues: CASSPTLGREPQHF. Written as DNA, the CDR3 is TGTGCCAGCTCCCCCACCCTGGGGAGAGAGCCCCAGCATTTT. V is TRBV18 and J is TRBJ1-5; D not resolved. Germline CDR1 and CDR2: KGHSH and LQKENI. CDR3 length equals 14 residues. V was pared by 6 bases and J by 8 bases, with 17 bases between.

This clone has just one count. V gene TRBV11-2 combines with J gene TRBJ2-5, with 11 bases aligning to TRBD2. Germline V gene lookup returns CDR1 SGHAT and CDR2 FQNNGV. After removal of 5 bases from V and 4 bases from J, the junction contained 9 bases not matched to a gene. This CDR3 spans 16 amino acids. The CDR3 DNA follows: TGTGCCAGCAGCAGTCAACTAGCGGGAGTCGGAGAGACCCAGTACTTC. This codes for CASSSQLAGVGETQYF.

This sequence joins TRBV11-2 and TRBJ2-7; 9 bases agree with TRBD2. The V gene's germline CDR1 is SGHAT and CDR2 FQNNGV. V was pared by 5 bases and J by 2 bases, with 7 bases of the junction left unmatched. The CDR3 extends over 15 amino acids. CDR3 nucleotide sequence: TGTGCCAGCAGCGTTCCGGGACTAGCTACCTACGAGCAGTACTTC. Its protein is CASSVPGLATYEQYF.

This rearrangement joins TRBV29-1 to TRBJ2-1; D is possibly TRBD2 (6 bases). Germline assignment: CDR1 SQVTM and CDR2 ANQGSEA. The CDR3 is 16 residues long. Trimming cost V 4 bases and J 0 bases, with 16 bases left between them. In nucleotides, the CDR3 is TGCAGCGTTGGGGGGGTGCAGTCGAGCTCCTACAATGAGCAGTTCTTC. Translation: CSVGGVQSSSYNEQFF.

CDR3 sequence (DNA): TGTGCCAGCAGTCCAGACTCGTACGGGGAGCTGTTTTTT. Amino acid sequence: CASSPDSYGELFF. The chain recombines TRBV28 with TRBJ2-2; D not certain. V was pared by 5 bases and J by 7 bases, with 11 bases between. The CDR3 has 13 residues. Germline V gene sequence: CDR1 MDHEN, CDR2 SYDVKM. The full variable domain, with the rest looked up from reference TRBV28 and TRBJ2-2, is DVKVTQSSRYLVKRTGEKVFLECVQDMDHENMFWYRQDPGLGLRLIYFSYDVKMKEKGDIPEGYSVSREKKERFSLILESASTNQTSMYLCASSPDSYGELFFGEGSRLTVL.

V usage is TRBV10-3 and J usage is TRBJ2-1, with TRBD2 matching 11 bases. CDR3 length: 15 residues. Germline V gene sequence: CDR1 ENHRY, CDR2 SYGVKD. Unmatched junction bases numbered 3, after V lost 1 base and J lost 7 bases. Here the CDR3 DNA reads TGTGCCATCAGTGAGTTTACTAGCGGGAGAAATGAGCAGTTCTTC. Encoded protein: CAISEFTSGRNEQFF.

V is TRBV11-2 and J is TRBJ2-3, with 9 bases fitting TRBD2. V gave up 3 bases and J gave up 4 bases; unmatched junction bases: 2. The CDR3 has 14 amino acids. From germline, CDR1 is SGHAT and CDR2 FQNNGV. CDR3 coding DNA: TGTGCCAGCAGCTTTAGCGGGAGTGCAGATACGCAGTATTTT. Protein: CASSFSGSADTQYF.